This T cell receptor beta chain was sequenced in a study of response to subunit inactivated influenza vaccine. This clonotype appeared a few times. What it binds is not known. Each CDR3 protein gets one entry after TCRdb re-called the RT-PCR reads with MiXCR. The data hold about 530,000 distinct CDR3 sequences, with 12% observed a single time. Germline V gene sequence: CDR1 SGHRS, CDR2 YFSETQ. CDR3 length: 17 residues. Trimming cost V 4 bases and J 2 bases; bases outside gene matches: 8. Findings and caveats of the study: The authors offered the suggestion that each seasonal influenza vaccination recruits few new T cells.

This chain uses TRBV5-1 with TRBJ2-7; TRBD2 aligns across 14 bases. The specimen was PBMCs from blood, collected on the day of vaccination. This receptor was identified in a man aged 50 to 60 who received an inactivated influenza vaccine. For the CDR3, the DNA is TGCGCCAGCAGCCCAAGGACTAGCGGGGGGCTTACCTACGAGCAGTACTTC. Its translation is CASSPRTSGGLTYEQYF. Full variable domain (outside the CDR3, taken from reference TRBV5-1 and TRBJ2-7): KAGVTQTPRYLIKTRGQQVTLSCSPISGHRSVSWYQQTPGQGLQFLFEYFSETQRNKGNFPGRFSGRQFSNSRSEMNVSTLELGDSALYLCASSPRTSGGLTYEQYFGPGTRLTVT.